This TCR beta chain was found in a study of shared clonotypes between healthy human individuals. Study-wide background: Plates per donor: three CD4 naive, three CD4 memory, two CD8 naive, one CD8 memory. Study observations and caveats: About 5% of naive CD4 clonotypes were shared across four donors. Sampling was confined to blood; repertoires within tissues likely differ.

Assay: immunoSEQ multiplex PCR; the TCRdb copy retains only in-frame clones and omits some. The sample holds approximately 1.4 million clones, 95% to 99% seen once. In regard to this clone: Its target is not known.

The study drew all its donors from Caucasian adults living in Nashville, Tennessee. Germline V gene lookup returns CDR1 SGHNT and CDR2 YYREEE (reference sequence). V shed 0 bases and J shed 0 bases, with 11 bases lying between them. The CDR3 loop spans 16 amino acids. The chain links TRBV5-4 to TRBJ2-3; a weak D match, TRBD2 (5 bases). This TCR derives from a man aged 25 to 45 in good health. The sample consisted of naive CD4+ T cells sorted from blood. Described subset: CD45RA+ positively selected. CDR3 coding DNA: TGTGCCAGCAGCTTGGCCCGGGAAGCCAGCACAGATACGCAGTATTTT. This gives the protein CASSLAREASTDTQYF.